This T cell receptor (beta chain) was sequenced for a study of T-cell memory formation after mild COVID-19. Study details: TCR clustering was largely donor specific.

General study results and limits: Pre-infection memory already had some responding clones, implying cross-reactive memory joined. Contracting clones from day 15 to 85 had balanced CD4/CD8; later expanders favoured CD4+. Mostly located in CM and EM were contracting CD4+ clones, with contracting CD8+ clones located in EMRA.

Details on this clonotype: Its antigen is unidentified.

Germline CDR1 is LGHNA and CDR2 is YSLEER. CDR3 size: 16 residues. Trimming removed 0 bases at V and 0 bases at J, with 9 bases between. TCRdb reprocessed the 5' RACE reads via MiXCR and lists one record per CDR3 protein. The table has 300,000 to 350,000 distinct CDR3 sequences, under 15% seen once. This rearrangement joins TRBV4-3 to TRBJ1-3; maybe TRBD1 (6 bases). The sequence derives from a man in his late teens or twenties who had mild COVID-19 (a few samples of this study predate the infection). Cell type and time point are not known. Specimen: PBMCs or a T cell subset sorted from them (not recorded which). Here the CDR3 reads CASSQDSGDSGNTIYF. The CDR3 nucleotides read TGCGCCAGCAGCCAAGATTCAGGGGACTCTGGAAACACCATATATTTT.